This TCR beta chain was observed in a study of T cells after yellow fever vaccination. V shed 4 bases and J shed 6 bases, with 8 bases lying between them. CDR3 length equals 12 residues. Germline CDR1 reads SEHNR; CDR2 reads FQNEAQ (reference sequence). This clonotype was seen at least ten times. In TCRdb, the 5' RACE reads were re-called with MiXCR into one record per CDR3 protein. The sample records around 46,000 distinct CDR3 sequences, approximately 6.3% being singletons. Material: CD8+ T cells not binding an NS4B(214-222) dextramer, sorted from PBMCs, obtained 45 days after the yellow fever booster vaccination. This chain uses TRBV7-9 with TRBJ2-3, with D perhaps TRBD2 (5 bases). This clonotype was obtained from a man aged 25-45 years who received the YFV17D yellow fever vaccine. CDR3 loop: CASSSGIDTQYF. The CDR3 DNA reads as TGTGCCAGCAGCTCCGGGATTGATACGCAGTATTTT.